The rows below give T cell receptor beta chains drawn from one sample of a study of identical twins. TCRdb recomputed calls from the 5' RACE reads with MiXCR, one row per CDR3 protein. Here the sample spans 350,000 to 400,000 distinct CDR3 sequences, about 9% being singletons. Sequencing was done on a sample of naive T cells sorted from blood. The receptors come from a woman between 50 and 59 years old in good health. The CDR3 runs from the conserved cysteine through the conserved F or W. A D gene is named only where the DNA matches it firmly. Clone size is shown for a subset of rows, as once, few, many or a class of expanded clone.

d_gene	v_gene	abundance	j_gene	CDR3aa	CDR3nt
TRBD2	TRBV20-1	many	TRBJ2-1	CSAGPGLAAPLSYNEQFF	TGCAGTGCCGGACCGGGACTAGCGGCACCTCTCTCCTACAATGAGCAGTTCTTC
.	TRBV29-1	.	TRBJ2-1	CSVGLGSSNEQFF	TGCAGCGTTGGGTTGGGCAGCAGTAATGAGCAGTTCTTC
.	TRBV7-8	few	TRBJ2-3	CASSLDRTVTQYF	TGTGCCAGCAGCTTAGATAGGACCGTTACGCAGTATTTT
.	TRBV4-2	.	TRBJ1-1	CASSQETGRNTEAFF	TGTGCCAGCAGCCAAGAAACAGGGAGAAACACTGAAGCTTTCTTT
.	TRBV11-2	few	TRBJ1-3	CASSSLSRHGNTIYF	TGTGCCAGCAGCTCCTTATCCCGTCATGGAAACACCATATATTTT
.	TRBV25-1	few	TRBJ2-7	CAIGGGDEQYF	TGTGCTATAGGGGGAGGCGACGAGCAGTACTTC
.	TRBV5-1	many	TRBJ1-1	CASSDPWTEAFF	TGCGCCAGCAGCGACCCTTGGACTGAAGCTTTCTTT
.	TRBV11-2	.	TRBJ2-1	CASSLGVTTAAQFF	TGTGCCAGCAGCTTAGGCGTGACCACTGCAGCACAGTTCTTC
TRBD2	TRBV2	.	TRBJ2-2	CASRPGLAGSGELFF	TGTGCCAGCAGGCCGGGACTAGCGGGATCCGGGGAGCTGTTTTTT
.	TRBV12-3/TRBV12-4	many	TRBJ1-3	CASSFGGNGNTIYF	TGTGCCAGCAGTTTCGGGGGAAACGGCAACACCATATATTTT
.	TRBV7-9	.	TRBJ2-7	CASSFKGYEQYF	TGTGCCAGCAGCTTTAAGGGGTACGAGCAGTACTTC
.	TRBV12-5	.	TRBJ2-3	CASGLGVRLVQSTDTQYF	TGTGCTAGTGGTTTGGGGGTTAGACTAGTCCAAAGCACAGATACGCAGTATTTT
.	TRBV5-1	.	TRBJ2-2	CASTLTGAANTGELFF	TGCGCCAGCACCTTAACGGGGGCGGCGAACACCGGGGAGCTGTTTTTT
.	TRBV10-3	.	TRBJ1-5	CAISGGGQGNQPQHF	TGTGCCATCAGTGGAGGGGGTCAGGGCAATCAGCCCCAGCATTTT
.	TRBV27	few	TRBJ2-3	CASSHIPMGTGEGTDTQYF	TGTGCCAGCAGCCATATCCCAATGGGGACGGGAGAGGGCACAGATACGCAGTATTTT
TRBD1	TRBV6-5	.	TRBJ2-7	CASRSSGGEQYF	TGTGCCAGCAGAAGCTCAGGGGGCGAGCAGTACTTC
.	TRBV20-1	.	TRBJ2-5	CSAPVRVEGGGLQETQYF	TGCAGTGCCCCCGTTCGGGTCGAGGGGGGAGGCCTCCAAGAGACCCAGTACTTC
TRBD2	TRBV20-1	.	TRBJ2-1	CSALEGLARNEQFF	TGCAGTGCCTTAGAGGGACTAGCCCGCAATGAGCAGTTCTTC
TRBD1	TRBV29-1	few	TRBJ1-5	CSVQGVNNQPQHF	TGCAGCGTCCAGGGGGTGAACAATCAGCCCCAGCATTTT
TRBD1	TRBV29-1	.	TRBJ1-1	CSGWTGESTWTEAFF	TGCAGCGGCTGGACAGGGGAGTCAACATGGACTGAAGCTTTCTTT
.	TRBV25-1	.	TRBJ2-5	CASVHPGSETQYF	TGTGCCAGCGTCCACCCAGGGTCAGAGACCCAGTACTTC
TRBD2	TRBV7-6	.	TRBJ2-3	CASSFGLAHTDTQYF	TGTGCCAGCAGCTTCGGACTAGCGCACACAGATACGCAGTATTTT
TRBD2	TRBV11-3	few	TRBJ2-5	CASSFDSGRRETQYF	TGTGCCAGCAGCTTCGATAGCGGGAGGCGGGAGACCCAGTACTTC
TRBD2	TRBV7-6	many	TRBJ2-3	CASSPSSGGGTDTQYF	TGTGCCAGCAGCCCCTCTAGCGGGGGGGGCACAGATACGCAGTATTTT
.	TRBV15	few	TRBJ2-5	CATSRAGGEETQYF	TGTGCCACCAGCAGAGCCGGTGGGGAAGAGACCCAGTACTTC
.	TRBV6-5	.	TRBJ1-5	CASCSRRYNQPQHF	TGTGCCAGCTGTTCACGACGGTACAATCAGCCCCAGCATTTT
TRBD2	TRBV5-6	few	TRBJ2-3	CASSLPGLSSTDTQYF	TGTGCCAGCAGCTTGCCGGGACTATCTAGCACAGATACGCAGTATTTT
.	TRBV27	.	TRBJ2-2	CASRSQLITGELFF	TGTGCCAGTCGTAGTCAACTGATCACCGGGGAGCTGTTTTTT
TRBD1	TRBV5-4	.	TRBJ1-3	CASSRRTGGSLSGNTIYF	TGTGCCAGCAGCCGCAGGACAGGGGGCTCTCTATCTGGAAACACCATATATTTT
.	TRBV12-3/TRBV12-4	few	TRBJ1-1	CASSMGRGEAFF	TGTGCCAGCAGTATGGGGCGAGGGGAGGCTTTCTTT
.	TRBV27	.	TRBJ2-7	CSSSFSLAGSYEQYF	TGTTCCAGCAGTTTCTCTCTGGCGGGGTCCTACGAGCAGTACTTC
.	TRBV5-1	.	TRBJ2-5	CASSLGPGETQYF	TGCGCCAGCAGCCTTGGGCCAGGAGAGACCCAGTACTTC
TRBD2	TRBV10-3	.	TRBJ2-1	CAISREGPPNEQFF	TGTGCCATCAGCCGGGAGGGCCCTCCAAATGAGCAGTTCTTC
.	TRBV2	few	TRBJ2-2	CASRIGGDGELFF	TGTGCCAGCAGAATAGGGGGGGACGGGGAGCTGTTTTTT
TRBD1	TRBV29-1	.	TRBJ2-7	CSVRDSYYEQYF	TGCAGCGTGAGGGACAGCTACTACGAGCAGTACTTC
.	TRBV10-2	many	TRBJ2-1	CASSSSWPGNEQFF	TGCGCCAGCAGTAGTAGCTGGCCTGGAAATGAGCAGTTCTTC
.	TRBV27	.	TRBJ2-7	CASSLSGGRSYEQYF	TGTGCCAGCAGTTTATCAGGAGGGCGCTCCTACGAGCAGTACTTC
TRBD2	TRBV7-9	.	TRBJ2-3	CASSLRRFGGGHEDTQYF	TGTGCCAGCAGCTTAAGACGTTTCGGGGGGGGACATGAGGATACGCAGTATTTT
.	TRBV6-5	.	TRBJ1-5	CASSLGGGSNQPQHF	TGTGCCAGCAGCCTGGGGGGGGGCAGCAATCAGCCCCAGCATTTT
.	TRBV5-1	many	TRBJ1-1	CASSLAQTNTEAFF	TGCGCCAGCAGCTTGGCACAGACGAACACTGAAGCTTTCTTT
.	TRBV2	few	TRBJ1-1	CAGRSVTEAFF	TGTGCCGGTAGATCGGTTACTGAAGCTTTCTTT
.	TRBV19	few	TRBJ1-5	CASSIDGGSNQPQHF	TGTGCCAGTAGTATAGATGGGGGGAGCAATCAGCCCCAGCATTTT
TRBD1	TRBV5-8	.	TRBJ2-3	CASSQGGLTDTQYF	TGTGCCAGCTCACAGGGGGGACTCACAGATACGCAGTATTTT
TRBD2	TRBV20-1	.	TRBJ2-7	CSAGTSGITYEQYF	TGCAGTGCCGGGACTAGCGGGATTACCTACGAGCAGTACTTC
.	TRBV5-1	many	TRBJ2-5	CASSSGEETQYF	TGCGCCAGCAGCTCAGGGGAAGAGACCCAGTACTTC
.	TRBV20-1	many	TRBJ2-1	CSAPRVLSGEQFF	TGCAGTGCTCCCCGGGTCCTTTCGGGAGAGCAGTTCTTC
TRBD1	TRBV29-1	many	TRBJ2-7	CSVGDSYEQYF	TGCAGCGTTGGGGACAGCTACGAGCAGTACTTC
.	TRBV18	few	TRBJ2-7	CASSPSVGEQYF	TGTGCCAGCTCACCATCGGTGGGCGAGCAGTACTTC
.	TRBV5-1	.	TRBJ2-2	CASSWGRTGELFF	TGCGCCAGCAGCTGGGGACGGACAGGGGAGCTGTTTTTT
.	TRBV3-1	.	TRBJ2-5	CASSQIVWKTQETQYF	TGTGCCAGCAGCCAAATTGTATGGAAGACTCAAGAGACCCAGTACTTC
TRBD2	TRBV10-3	.	TRBJ2-2	CATSDGLAPNTGELFF	TGTGCCACCTCGGACGGACTAGCGCCAAACACCGGGGAGCTGTTTTTT
TRBD2	TRBV18	few	TRBJ2-1	CASSPSAGLASYNEQFF	TGTGCCAGTTCACCAAGTGCTGGACTAGCGTCTTACAATGAGCAGTTCTTC
TRBD2	TRBV9	few	TRBJ2-1	CASSANNGRAFEQFF	TGTGCCAGCAGCGCAAATAACGGGAGGGCCTTTGAGCAGTTCTTC
.	TRBV6-2/TRBV6-3	many	TRBJ2-5	CASSPGFSDLEETQYF	TGTGCCAGCAGTCCGGGATTTTCCGATTTGGAGGAGACCCAGTACTTC
.	TRBV5-1	many	TRBJ2-3	CASSLVFDTQYF	TGCGCCAGCAGCTTGGTTTTCGATACGCAGTATTTT
.	TRBV5-1	many	TRBJ2-1	CASSLGVLRSYNEQFF	TGCGCCAGCAGCCTTGGAGTCCTCAGATCTTACAATGAGCAGTTCTTC